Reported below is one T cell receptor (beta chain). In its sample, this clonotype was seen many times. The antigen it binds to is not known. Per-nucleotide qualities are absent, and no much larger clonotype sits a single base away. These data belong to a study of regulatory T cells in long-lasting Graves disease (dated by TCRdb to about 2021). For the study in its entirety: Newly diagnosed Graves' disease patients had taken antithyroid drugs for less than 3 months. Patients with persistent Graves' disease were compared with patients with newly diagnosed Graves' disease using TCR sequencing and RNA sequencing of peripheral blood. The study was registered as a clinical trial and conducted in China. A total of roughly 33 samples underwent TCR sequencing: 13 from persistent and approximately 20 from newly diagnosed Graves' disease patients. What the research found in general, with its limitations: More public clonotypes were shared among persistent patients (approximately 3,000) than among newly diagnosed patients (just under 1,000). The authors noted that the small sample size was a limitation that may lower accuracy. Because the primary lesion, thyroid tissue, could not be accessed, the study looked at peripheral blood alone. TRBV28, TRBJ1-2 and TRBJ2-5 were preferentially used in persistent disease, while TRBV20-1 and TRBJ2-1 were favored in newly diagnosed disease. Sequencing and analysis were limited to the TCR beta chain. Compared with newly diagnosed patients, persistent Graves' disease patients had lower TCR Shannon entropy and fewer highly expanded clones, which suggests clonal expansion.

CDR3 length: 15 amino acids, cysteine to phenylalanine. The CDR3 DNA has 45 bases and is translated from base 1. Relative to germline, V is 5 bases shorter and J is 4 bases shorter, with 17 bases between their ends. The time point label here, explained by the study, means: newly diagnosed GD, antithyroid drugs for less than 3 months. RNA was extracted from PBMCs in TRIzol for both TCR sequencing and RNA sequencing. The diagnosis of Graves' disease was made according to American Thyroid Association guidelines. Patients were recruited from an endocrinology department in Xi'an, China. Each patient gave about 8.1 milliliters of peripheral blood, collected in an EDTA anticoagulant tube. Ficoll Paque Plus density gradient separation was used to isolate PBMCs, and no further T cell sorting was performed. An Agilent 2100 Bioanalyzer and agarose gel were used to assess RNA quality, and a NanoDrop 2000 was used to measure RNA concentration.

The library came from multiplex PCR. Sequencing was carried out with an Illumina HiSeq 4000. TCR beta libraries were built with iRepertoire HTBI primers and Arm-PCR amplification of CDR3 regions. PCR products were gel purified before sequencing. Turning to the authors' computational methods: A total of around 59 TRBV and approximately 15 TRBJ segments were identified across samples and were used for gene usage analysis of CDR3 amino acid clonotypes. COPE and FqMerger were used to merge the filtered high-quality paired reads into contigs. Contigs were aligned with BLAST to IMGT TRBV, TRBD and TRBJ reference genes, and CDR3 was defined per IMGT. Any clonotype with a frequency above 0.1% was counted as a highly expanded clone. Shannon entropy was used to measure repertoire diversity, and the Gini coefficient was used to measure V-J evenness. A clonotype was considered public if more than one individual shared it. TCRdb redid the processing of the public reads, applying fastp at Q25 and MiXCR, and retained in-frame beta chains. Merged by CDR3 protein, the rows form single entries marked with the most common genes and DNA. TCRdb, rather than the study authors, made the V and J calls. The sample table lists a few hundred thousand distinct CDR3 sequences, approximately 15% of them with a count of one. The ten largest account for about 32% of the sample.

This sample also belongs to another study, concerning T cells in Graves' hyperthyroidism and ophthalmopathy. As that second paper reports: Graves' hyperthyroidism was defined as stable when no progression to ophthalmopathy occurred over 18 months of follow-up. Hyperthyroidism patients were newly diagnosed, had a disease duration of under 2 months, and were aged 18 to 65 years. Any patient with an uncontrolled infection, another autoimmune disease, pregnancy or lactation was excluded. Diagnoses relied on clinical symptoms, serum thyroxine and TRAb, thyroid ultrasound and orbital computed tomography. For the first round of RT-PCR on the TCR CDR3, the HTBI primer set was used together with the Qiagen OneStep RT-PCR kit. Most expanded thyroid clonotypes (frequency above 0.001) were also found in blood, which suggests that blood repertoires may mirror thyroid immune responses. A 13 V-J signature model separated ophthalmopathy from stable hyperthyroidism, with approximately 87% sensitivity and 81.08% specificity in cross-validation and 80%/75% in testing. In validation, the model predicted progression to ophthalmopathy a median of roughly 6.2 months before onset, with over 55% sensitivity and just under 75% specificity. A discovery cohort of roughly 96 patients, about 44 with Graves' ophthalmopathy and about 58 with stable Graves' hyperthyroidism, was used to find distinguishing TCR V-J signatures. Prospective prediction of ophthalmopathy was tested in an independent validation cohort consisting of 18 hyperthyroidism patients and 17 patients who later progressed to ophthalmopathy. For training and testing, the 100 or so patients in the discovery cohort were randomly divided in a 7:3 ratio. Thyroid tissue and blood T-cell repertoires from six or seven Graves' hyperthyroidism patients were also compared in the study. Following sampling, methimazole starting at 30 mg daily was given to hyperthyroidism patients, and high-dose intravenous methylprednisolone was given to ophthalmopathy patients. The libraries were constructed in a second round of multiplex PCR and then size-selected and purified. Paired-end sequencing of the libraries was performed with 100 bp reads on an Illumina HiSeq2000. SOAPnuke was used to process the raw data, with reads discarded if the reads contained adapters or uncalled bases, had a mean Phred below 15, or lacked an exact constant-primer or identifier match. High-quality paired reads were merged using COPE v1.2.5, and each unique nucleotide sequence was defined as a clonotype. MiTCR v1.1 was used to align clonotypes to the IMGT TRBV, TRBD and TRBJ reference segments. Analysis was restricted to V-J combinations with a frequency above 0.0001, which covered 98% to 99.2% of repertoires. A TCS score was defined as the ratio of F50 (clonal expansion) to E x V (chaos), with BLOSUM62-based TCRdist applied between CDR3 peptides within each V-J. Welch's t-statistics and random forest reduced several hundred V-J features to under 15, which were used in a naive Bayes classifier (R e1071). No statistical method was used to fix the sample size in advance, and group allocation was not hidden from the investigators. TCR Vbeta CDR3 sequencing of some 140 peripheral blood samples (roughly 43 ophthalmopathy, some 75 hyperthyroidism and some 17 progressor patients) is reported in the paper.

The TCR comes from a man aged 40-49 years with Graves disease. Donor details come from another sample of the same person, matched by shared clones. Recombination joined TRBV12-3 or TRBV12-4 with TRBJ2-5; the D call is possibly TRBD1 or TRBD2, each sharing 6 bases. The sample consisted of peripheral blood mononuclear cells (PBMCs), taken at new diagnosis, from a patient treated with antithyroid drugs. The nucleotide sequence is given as TGTGCCAGCAGTCCCATAGCCGGGGGCGCAGAGACCCAGTACTTC. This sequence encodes CASSPIAGGAETQYF.